Listed here are 9 T cell receptor beta chains from one sample, sequenced in a study of T cell changes during pregnancy in multiple sclerosis. Data came from immunoSEQ multiplex PCR; TCRdb stores just in-frame clones and leaves some out. The sample contains more than 50,000 clones, roughly 87% of which appear only once. The sample consisted of peripheral blood, taken in the first trimester of pregnancy. The receptors originated from a female donor with multiple sclerosis, enrolled in a pregnancy study.

The chain couples TRBV27 to TRBJ1-5; D gene ambiguous. The CDR3 consists of 15 residues. Per the germline V gene, CDR1 is MNHEY and CDR2 is SMNVEV (reference sequence). Trimming took 5 bases from V and 3 from J, leaving 14 bases between them. This CDR3 reads CASSIEEVFNQPQHF. CDR3 DNA: TGTGCCAGCAGTATCGAGGAAGTCTTCAATCAGCCCCAGCATTTT.

This clone has a single count. The chain employs TRBV9 and TRBJ2-1; D gene ambiguous. Trimming stripped 0 bases from V and 10 bases from J, with 11 bases between. Germline V CDR1 and CDR2: SGDLS, YYNGEE. CDR3 length equals 13 residues. CDR3 coding DNA: TGTGCCAGCAGCGTAGAGCCTCTCGGGGAGCAGTTCTTC. The encoded protein is CASSVEPLGEQFF.

The chain links TRBV25-1 to TRBJ2-7, with 9 bases identical to TRBD1. V lost 4 bases to trimming and J lost 3 bases; unmatched junction nucleotides: 10. The V gene's germline CDR1 is MGHDK and CDR2 SYGVNS. There are 16 residues in the CDR3. The CDR3 reads CASSVFRDREFYEQYF. DNA for the CDR3: TGTGCCAGCAGTGTCTTCCGGGACAGGGAATTCTACGAGCAGTACTTC.

This chain uses TRBV5-1 with TRBJ2-2, with D maybe TRBD1 (7 bases). The CDR3 runs to 19 residues. The germline V gene encodes CDR1 SGHRS and CDR2 YFSETQ. Deletions cut 2 bases from V and 0 bases from J, with 20 bases between. The CDR3 nucleotides are TGCGCCAGCAGCTTATTACCGCAGGGGGGATTGACGAACACCGGGGAGCTGTTTTTT. It yields the protein CASSLLPQGGLTNTGELFF. Together with reference TRBV5-1 and TRBJ2-2, the CDR3 gives the full variable domain: KAGVTQTPRYLIKTRGQQVTLSCSPISGHRSVSWYQQTPGQGLQFLFEYFSETQRNKGNFPGRFSGRQFSNSRSEMNVSTLELGDSALYLCASSLLPQGGLTNTGELFFGEGSRLTVL.

The chain joins TRBV5-6 to TRBJ2-3; 7 positions match TRBD1. Germline V lookup: CDR1 SGHDT, CDR2 YYEEEE. CDR3 length: 16 residues. The trim removed 1 base at V and 0 bases at J, leaving 5 bases unmatched. The CDR3, as DNA: TGTGCCAGCAGCTTGCGGGGACAGCCGAGCACAGATACGCAGTATTTT. Translated, it gives CASSLRGQPSTDTQYF.

The V and J genes are TRBV7-6 and TRBJ2-3; no clear D gene. V lost 5 bases and J lost 6, with 18 bases in between. This CDR3 region has 15 residues. Per germline, CDR1 SGHVS and CDR2 FNYEAQ. The CDR3 region is CASSRAGLAPDTQYF. CDR3 bases: TGTGCCAGCAGCCGCGCCGGGTTAGCCCCCGATACGCAGTATTTT.

The chain is built from TRBV5-1 and TRBJ2-1, with 9 bases lining up with TRBD2. Germline V lookup: CDR1 SGHRS, CDR2 YFSETQ. Trimming cost V 4 bases and J 1 base; bases outside gene matches: 6. CDR3 size: 16 residues. CDR3: CASSIETSGSYNEQFF. The CDR3 nucleotides read TGCGCCAGCAGCATAGAAACTAGCGGGTCCTACAATGAGCAGTTCTTC.

This clone came up a few times. The V and J genes are TRBV25-1 and TRBJ2-2, with a weak D call TRBD1 (5 bases). CDR1 is MGHDK, CDR2 SYGVNS, per germline. Trimming shortened V by 2 bases and J by 6 bases, and 7 bases separated the two germline ends. The CDR3 consists of 13 residues. The CDR3 nucleotides are TGTGCCAGCAGTGAACAGGGTCCCGGGGAGCTGTTTTTT. Its protein is CASSEQGPGELFF.

This clone has just one count. V is TRBV27 and J is TRBJ2-2; possibly TRBD1 for D (6 bases). Germline V lookup: CDR1 MNHEY, CDR2 SMNVEV (reference sequence). Trimming shortened V by 0 bases and J by 5 bases, and 13 bases separated the two germline ends. The CDR3 has 16 residues. The CDR3 nucleotides are TGTGCCAGCAGTTTATCCCATAACAGGGAAACCGGGGAGCTGTTTTTT. This gives the protein CASSLSHNRETGELFF.